The 19 T cell receptor beta chains below were found in one sample sequenced in a study of regulatory T cells in long-lasting Graves disease. Combining iRepertoire HTBI primers with Arm-PCR of CDR3 regions, the authors built TCR beta libraries. One entry per CDR3 protein results from TCRdb running MiXCR on the multiplex PCR reads. The table lists 650,000 to 850,000 distinct CDR3 sequences, 30% of them singletons. Time point given: persistent/refractory GD, antithyroid drugs over 5 years with positive TRAb. Isolated PBMC RNA provided the starting material for the TCR library. The material sequenced was peripheral blood mononuclear cells (PBMCs), taken when the disease was refractory, from a patient treated with antithyroid drugs. The receptors come from a female donor with Graves disease.

This clonotype occurred a few times. The chain joins TRBV4-2 to TRBJ2-5; perhaps TRBD2 as D (5 bases). V lost 1 base and J lost 1, with 13 bases in between. Germline lookup yields CDR1 LGHNA and CDR2 YNFKEQ. This CDR3 is 16 amino acids long. The CDR3: CASSQVLGGPQETQYF. CDR3 bases: TGTGCCAGCAGCCAAGTTCTAGGCGGGCCCCAAGAGACCCAGTACTTC.

This clonotype has at least ten counts. The chain joins TRBV2 to TRBJ1-2; the D is unclear. With 7 bases removed from V and 4 bases from J, the gap between germline ends came to 19 bases. The V gene's germline CDR1 is SNHLY and CDR2 FYNNEI. The CDR3 has 15 amino acids. This CDR3 is CASKAGWGSGYGYTF. The DNA for the CDR3 is TGTGCCAGCAAGGCTGGGTGGGGTAGTGGCTATGGCTACACCTTC.

The genes are TRBV11-2 and TRBJ1-5; 8 bases are shared with TRBD1. Trimming at V came to 4 bases and at J to 4 bases, leaving 6 bases not matched to a gene. This CDR3 comprises 15 residues. Germline V gene data show CDR1 as SGHAT and CDR2 as FQNNGV. In nucleotides, the CDR3 is TGTGCCAGCAGCTCCACAGGGGGTTGGAATCAGCCCCAGCATTTT. Translation: CASSSTGGWNQPQHF.

V gene TRBV10-3 combines with J gene TRBJ1-1; the D gene is possibly TRBD1 (5 bases). CDR1 ENHRY and CDR2 SYGVKD come from the germline V gene. V was pared by 6 bases and J by 7 bases, with 9 bases between. CDR3 size: 11 residues. CDR3 sequence (DNA): TGTGCCATCAGGGGGGGAAGTGAAGCTTTCTTT. The encoded protein is CAIRGGSEAFF.

The V gene is TRBV6-1, the J gene TRBJ1-5; 8 bases fit TRBD1. The CDR3 spans 15 residues. Losses at the gene ends were 6 bases for V and 2 bases for J; bases not matched to a gene: 6. Per the germline V gene, CDR1 is MNHNS and CDR2 is SASEGT. CDR3 in DNA: TGTGCCAGCAGGTCCGGGACAGGAGGCAATCAGCCCCAGCATTTT. Translating gives CASRSGTGGNQPQHF.

The rearrangement joins TRBV10-3 to TRBJ1-1; D call uncertain. V lost 7 bases and J 1 base, leaving 16 bases between the germline ends. Germline V gene lookup returns CDR1 ENHRY and CDR2 SYGVKD. CDR3 size: 15 residues. The DNA for the CDR3 is TGTGCCATCACCTCGCCCGGCGAGGGGAACACTGAAGCTTTCTTT. Translated: CAITSPGEGNTEAFF.

A few counts support this clonotype. Written as DNA, the CDR3 is TGCGCCAGCAGCCAAGGCCTTGGGGTAAACACCGGGGGTAACGAGCAGTACTTC. It yields the protein CASSQGLGVNTGGNEQYF. V gene TRBV4-1 combines with J gene TRBJ2-7, with D possibly matching TRBD2 (6 bases). There are 18 residues in the CDR3. Germline-derived CDR1 and CDR2 are MGHRA and YSYEKL. V lost 1 base and J lost 5, with 24 bases in between.

The chain's CDR3 is CASSSSTRPGRSVYGYTF. The CDR3 nucleotides are TGTGCCAGCAGTTCCTCTACCAGACCGGGTAGGTCTGTCTATGGCTACACCTTC. The rearrangement links TRBV6-5 to TRBJ1-2; no clear D gene. Germline V gene data show CDR1 as MNHEY and CDR2 as SVGAGI. This CDR3 has 18 residues. V was shortened by 4 bases and J by 4 bases, with 25 bases between the two germline ends.

This clonotype was observed a handful of times. The chain couples TRBV29-1 to TRBJ1-1; D unresolved. V was clipped by 1 base and J by 3 bases, with 9 bases between them. Germline V CDR1 and CDR2: SQVTM, ANQGSEA. The CDR3 loop spans 13 amino acids. CDR3 coding DNA: TGCAGCGTTGAAGGGGCGAGGTACACTGAAGCTTTCTTT. As protein: CSVEGARYTEAFF.

This clonotype has a handful of counts. This chain joins TRBV5-1 and TRBJ2-3; D is ambiguous. CDR1 is SGHRS, CDR2 YFSETQ, per germline. Trimming pared 4 bases from V and 4 bases from J, leaving 10 bases between. The CDR3 runs 13 residues. CDR3 loop: CASSRDGADTQYF. CDR3 DNA sequence: TGCGCCAGCAGCAGGGATGGCGCAGATACGCAGTATTTT.

The rearrangement uses TRBV12-3 or TRBV12-4 and TRBJ1-2; 8 bases line up with TRBD1. Trimming cost V 5 bases and J 7 bases; bases outside gene matches: 6. The CDR3 has 13 amino acids. Written as DNA, the CDR3 is TGTGCCAGCAGTGCGGGCAGGGGGCTTGGCTACACCTTC. Its protein product is CASSAGRGLGYTF.

The V call is TRBV29-1, the J call TRBJ1-1; 9 bases line up with TRBD1. Trimming took 3 bases from V and 5 from J; bases not matched to a gene: 7. The CDR3 consists of 14 residues. Germline CDR1 reads SQVTM; CDR2 reads ANQGSEA. The CDR3 loop reads CSVDLGTGHTEAFF. CDR3 nucleotide sequence: TGCAGCGTTGACCTCGGGACAGGGCATACTGAAGCTTTCTTT.

The rearrangement joins TRBV15 to TRBJ2-3; 10 bases align to TRBD2. The V gene end was trimmed by 2 bases and the J gene end by 4 bases; junction bases not matched to a gene: 9. Germline V gene data show CDR1 as LNHNV and CDR2 as YYDKDF (reference sequence). The CDR3 is made up of 17 amino acids. CDR3 bases: TGTGCCACCAGCAGAATAACCGGGACTAGCGCATCAGATACGCAGTATTTT. It specifies CATSRITGTSASDTQYF.

The chain's CDR3 is CASSTVATSGTEAFF. In DNA, the CDR3 is TGTGCCAGTAGTACTGTGGCCACTTCGGGCACTGAAGCTTTCTTT. V and J are TRBV19 and TRBJ1-1; D remains unclear. V shed 4 bases and J shed 4 bases, with 16 bases lying between them. The V gene's germline CDR1 is LNHDA and CDR2 SQIVND (reference sequence). The CDR3 is 15 residues long.

A few counts support this clonotype. The chain carries TRBV3-1 and TRBJ1-1; D unresolved. Germline V CDR1 and CDR2: LGHDT, YNNKEL (reference sequence). Trimming shortened V by 3 bases and J by 3 bases, and 8 bases separated the two germline ends. The CDR3 extends over 13 amino acids. The CDR3 DNA follows: TGTGCCAGCAGCCAGGGTTTGGACACTGAAGCTTTCTTT. It specifies CASSQGLDTEAFF.

This clonotype was found once. This rearrangement joins TRBV19 to TRBJ1-1; TRBD1 matches at 9 bases. Germline CDR1 LNHDA, CDR2 SQIVND (reference sequence). J was trimmed by 4 bases and V by 6 bases; bases with no gene match: 3. This CDR3 region has 13 residues. CDR3 protein: CASRQGASTEAFF. CDR3 bases: TGTGCCAGTAGACAGGGGGCTAGCACTGAAGCTTTCTTT.

The rearrangement links TRBV30 to TRBJ1-1; weak D call: TRBD1 (5 bases). Germline CDR1 GTSNPN, CDR2 SVGIG (reference sequence). This CDR3 has 13 residues. The V gene lost 6 bases and the J gene lost 11 bases, with 22 bases spanning the gap. The CDR3 DNA sequence: TGTGCCTGTGTTGGTGGGACTCAACAGCGGGCTTTCTTT. Protein product: CACVGGTQQRAFF.

The V and J genes are TRBV28 and TRBJ2-7; D might be TRBD1 or TRBD2, each matching 5 bases. V gave up 5 bases and J gave up 3 bases, with 17 bases separating them. Germline loops: CDR1 MDHEN, CDR2 SYDVKM. The CDR3 totals 15 residues. The CDR3 coding sequence is TGTGCCAGCAGTCCCCGCCTTGAGGGGATCTACGAGCAGTACTTC. Translated: CASSPRLEGIYEQYF.

V and J are TRBV7-6 and TRBJ2-1; 11 positions match TRBD2. This CDR3 has 16 amino acids. CDR1 and CDR2 from the germline V gene are SGHVS and FNYEAQ. V shed 5 bases, J shed 4 bases, and the junction held 7 bases outside the gene matches. This chain's CDR3 is CASSPRSGRAYNEQFF. CDR3 in DNA: TGTGCCAGCAGCCCACGTAGCGGGAGGGCTTACAATGAGCAGTTCTTC.